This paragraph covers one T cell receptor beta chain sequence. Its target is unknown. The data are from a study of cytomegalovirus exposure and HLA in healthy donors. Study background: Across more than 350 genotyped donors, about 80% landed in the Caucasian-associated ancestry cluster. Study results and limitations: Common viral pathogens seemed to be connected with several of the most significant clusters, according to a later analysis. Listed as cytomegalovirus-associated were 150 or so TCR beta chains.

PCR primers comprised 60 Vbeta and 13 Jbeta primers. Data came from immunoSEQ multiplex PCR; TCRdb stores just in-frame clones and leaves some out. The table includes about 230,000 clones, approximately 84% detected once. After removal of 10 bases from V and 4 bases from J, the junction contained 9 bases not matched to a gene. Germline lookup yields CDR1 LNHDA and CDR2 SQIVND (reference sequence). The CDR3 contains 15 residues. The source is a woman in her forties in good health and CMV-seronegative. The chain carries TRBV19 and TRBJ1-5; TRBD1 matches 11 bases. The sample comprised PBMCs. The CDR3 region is CANPDRGLGNQPQHF. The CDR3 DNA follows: TGTGCCAACCCGGACAGGGGGCTGGGGAATCAGCCCCAGCATTTT.